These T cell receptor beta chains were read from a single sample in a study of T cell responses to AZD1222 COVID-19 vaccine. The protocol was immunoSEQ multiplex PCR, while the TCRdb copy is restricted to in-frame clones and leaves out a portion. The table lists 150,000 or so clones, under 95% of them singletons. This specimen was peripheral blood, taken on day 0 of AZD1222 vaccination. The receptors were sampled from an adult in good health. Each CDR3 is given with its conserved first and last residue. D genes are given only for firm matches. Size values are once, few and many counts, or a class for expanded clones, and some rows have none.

CDR3 DNA: TGCGCCAGCAGCTCGGGACTAGCGGGAGGGCGGGAGACCCAGTACTTC
CDR3 protein: CASSSGLAGGRETQYF
clone size: -
V gene: TRBV5-1
J gene: TRBJ2-5
D gene: TRBD2

CDR3 DNA: TGCGCCAGCAGCCCCGAATCCGGGACCAATCAGCCCCAGCATTTT
CDR3 protein: CASSPESGTNQPQHF
clone size: few
V gene: TRBV4-1
J gene: TRBJ1-5
D gene: -

CDR3 DNA: TGTGCCAGCAGTCGGACCCTCCAAGAGACCCAGTACTTC
CDR3 protein: CASSRTLQETQYF
clone size: -
V gene: TRBV7-3
J gene: TRBJ2-5
D gene: -

CDR3 DNA: TGTGCCAGCAACGTCGTGGGGATCGAGAACTATGGCTACACCTTC
CDR3 protein: CASNVVGIENYGYTF
clone size: -
V gene: TRBV28
J gene: TRBJ1-2
D gene: -

CDR3 DNA: TGCGCCAGCAGCTTGGTTAGCGGGAAGATTCGCTCCTACAATGAGCAGTTCTTC
CDR3 protein: CASSLVSGKIRSYNEQFF
clone size: -
V gene: TRBV5-1
J gene: TRBJ2-1
D gene: TRBD2

CDR3 DNA: TGTGCCAGCAGCTACGTAGCGGGAGCCACCTACGAGCAGTACTTC
CDR3 protein: CASSYVAGATYEQYF
clone size: -
V gene: TRBV7-9
J gene: TRBJ2-7
D gene: TRBD2

CDR3 DNA: TGTGCCAGCAGCCACGGAGAGCGTCAGCCCCAGCATTTT
CDR3 protein: CASSHGERQPQHF
clone size: -
V gene: TRBV3-1/TRBV3-2
J gene: TRBJ1-5
D gene: -

CDR3 DNA: TGTGCCAGCAGTTCTACGGGACTAGCGGCTCATGAGCAGTTCTTC
CDR3 protein: CASSSTGLAAHEQFF
clone size: -
V gene: TRBV6-5
J gene: TRBJ2-1
D gene: TRBD2

CDR3 DNA: TGTGCCAGCAGTTTAAGTCAGGGCGGAAAGCAGTTCTTC
CDR3 protein: CASSLSQGGKQFF
clone size: -
V gene: TRBV27
J gene: TRBJ2-1
D gene: -

CDR3 DNA: TGTGCCACCAGCAGAGATGACGGTGCTGAAAAACTGTTTTTT
CDR3 protein: CATSRDDGAEKLFF
clone size: few
V gene: TRBV15
J gene: TRBJ1-4
D gene: -

CDR3 DNA: TGCAGCGTAACAGGGGAGACAGTCTACAATGAGCAGTTCTTC
CDR3 protein: CSVTGETVYNEQFF
clone size: -
V gene: TRBV29-1
J gene: TRBJ2-1
D gene: TRBD1

CDR3 DNA: TGTGCCACCAGGTCAGGATTTAGCGGGACTGATGAGCAGTTCTTC
CDR3 protein: CATRSGFSGTDEQFF
clone size: -
V gene: TRBV15
J gene: TRBJ2-1
D gene: TRBD2

CDR3 DNA: TGTGCCAGCAGCGTATCACAGGGCCCCTACGAGCAGTACTTC
CDR3 protein: CASSVSQGPYEQYF
clone size: few
V gene: TRBV9
J gene: TRBJ2-7
D gene: -

CDR3 DNA: TGTGCCAGCAGCTCGGCGGGTCTCTATAATTCACCCCTCCACTTT
CDR3 protein: CASSSAGLYNSPLHF
clone size: few
V gene: TRBV11-2
J gene: TRBJ1-6
D gene: -

CDR3 DNA: TGTGCCAGCAGCATACAACAGGGGGCCGGCTATGGCTACACCTTC
CDR3 protein: CASSIQQGAGYGYTF
clone size: few
V gene: TRBV7-2
J gene: TRBJ1-2
D gene: TRBD1

CDR3 DNA: TGTGCCAGCAGTTTGTTCCGTCTGAACACTGAAGCTTTCTTT
CDR3 protein: CASSLFRLNTEAFF
clone size: once
V gene: TRBV28
J gene: TRBJ1-1
D gene: -

CDR3 DNA: TGTGCCAGCTCACCTGATCCTCCCGGGGATAGCAATCAGCCCCAGCATTTT
CDR3 protein: CASSPDPPGDSNQPQHF
clone size: -
V gene: TRBV18
J gene: TRBJ1-5
D gene: -

CDR3 DNA: TGCGCCAGCAGCCTCGGGACAGTCTTGGATACGCAGTATTTT
CDR3 protein: CASSLGTVLDTQYF
clone size: -
V gene: TRBV5-1
J gene: TRBJ2-3
D gene: TRBD1

CDR3 DNA: TGTGCCAGCAGCCCCGGGACCACCTTTAATGAGCAGTTCTTC
CDR3 protein: CASSPGTTFNEQFF
clone size: once
V gene: TRBV7-9
J gene: TRBJ2-1
D gene: -

CDR3 DNA: TGCGCCAGCAGCTCACTCCCGCGGAACGAGCAGTACTTC
CDR3 protein: CASSSLPRNEQYF
clone size: -
V gene: TRBV5-1
J gene: TRBJ2-7
D gene: -

CDR3 DNA: TGTGCCAGCAGTCCGGGGACAGGGATGACAGATACGCAGTATTTT
CDR3 protein: CASSPGTGMTDTQYF
clone size: -
V gene: TRBV28
J gene: TRBJ2-3
D gene: TRBD1

CDR3 DNA: TGTGCCAGCAGTTTATCGCTCCAGGGTCCCACTACGGGTGAAGCTTTCTTT
CDR3 protein: CASSLSLQGPTTGEAFF
clone size: -
V gene: TRBV27
J gene: TRBJ1-1
D gene: -

CDR3 DNA: TGTGCCAGCTCAGAGGGGGTGGCCCAAAACTATGGCTACACCTTC
CDR3 protein: CASSEGVAQNYGYTF
clone size: -
V gene: TRBV18
J gene: TRBJ1-2
D gene: -

CDR3 DNA: TGTGCCAGCAGCAAGACAGGGAATAGCAATCAGCCCCAGCATTTT
CDR3 protein: CASSKTGNSNQPQHF
clone size: -
V gene: TRBV7-4
J gene: TRBJ1-5
D gene: TRBD1

CDR3 DNA: TGCGCCAGCAGCCAAGCTCCGACTAGCGGAAGCACAGATACGCAGTATTTT
CDR3 protein: CASSQAPTSGSTDTQYF
clone size: -
V gene: TRBV4-3
J gene: TRBJ2-3
D gene: TRBD2

CDR3 DNA: TGTGCCAGCAGCTTAGTGGTGTCTAAGGGCTACACCTTC
CDR3 protein: CASSLVVSKGYTF
clone size: -
V gene: TRBV11-2
J gene: TRBJ1-2
D gene: -

CDR3 DNA: TGTGCCAGCTCACCAAACCAGGAGGGGAACTATGGCTACACCTTC
CDR3 protein: CASSPNQEGNYGYTF
clone size: -
V gene: TRBV18
J gene: TRBJ1-2
D gene: -

CDR3 DNA: TGTGCCAGCAGTGAGAACAGGGTTTCGTCCGGGGAGCTGTTTTTT
CDR3 protein: CASSENRVSSGELFF
clone size: -
V gene: TRBV6-1
J gene: TRBJ2-2
D gene: -

CDR3 DNA: TGTGCCAGCAGCTTGGCGACAGGTTACTATGGCTACACCTTC
CDR3 protein: CASSLATGYYGYTF
clone size: -
V gene: TRBV7-3
J gene: TRBJ1-2
D gene: -

CDR3 DNA: TGTGCCAGCAGTCCCCCCCTAGCGGACTCTTACAATGAGCAGTTCTTC
CDR3 protein: CASSPPLADSYNEQFF
clone size: -
V gene: TRBV25-1
J gene: TRBJ2-1
D gene: TRBD2

CDR3 DNA: TGTGCCAGCAGTTCAGGGTACGGAAACACCATATATTTT
CDR3 protein: CASSSGYGNTIYF
clone size: -
V gene: TRBV28
J gene: TRBJ1-3
D gene: -

CDR3 DNA: TGTGCCAGCAGTTACCTTGGCCAGCCCCAGCATTTT
CDR3 protein: CASSYLGQPQHF
clone size: -
V gene: TRBV6-5
J gene: TRBJ1-5
D gene: -

CDR3 DNA: TGTGCCAGCTCACCAACCGAACCGGAAAAACTGTTTTTT
CDR3 protein: CASSPTEPEKLFF
clone size: -
V gene: TRBV18
J gene: TRBJ1-4
D gene: -

CDR3 DNA: TGTGCTAGTGGTTTGGTATTGGGGAACACCGGGGAGCTGTTTTTT
CDR3 protein: CASGLVLGNTGELFF
clone size: -
V gene: TRBV12-5
J gene: TRBJ2-2
D gene: -

CDR3 DNA: TGTGCCAGCAGTTTAGGGGGGACAGGGGTCTACGAGCAGTACTTC
CDR3 protein: CASSLGGTGVYEQYF
clone size: -
V gene: TRBV28
J gene: TRBJ2-7
D gene: TRBD1

CDR3 DNA: TGTGCCAGCAGCCCAAGGGGACAGGCCGCGGGAAGCAATCAGCCCCAGCATTTT
CDR3 protein: CASSPRGQAAGSNQPQHF
clone size: -
V gene: TRBV3-1/TRBV3-2
J gene: TRBJ1-5
D gene: TRBD1

CDR3 DNA: TGTGCCAGCAGCCGCCGGGCCCTACAAGAGACCCAGTACTTC
CDR3 protein: CASSRRALQETQYF
clone size: once
V gene: TRBV7-2
J gene: TRBJ2-5
D gene: -

CDR3 DNA: TGTGCCAGCAGCTTAACACTAGCGGGAGAGCACTTC
CDR3 protein: CASSLTLAGEHF
clone size: -
V gene: TRBV7-3
J gene: TRBJ2-7
D gene: TRBD2

CDR3 DNA: TGTGCCAGCTCACGAATACTAGCGGGAGGCCACACAGATACGCAGTATTTT
CDR3 protein: CASSRILAGGHTDTQYF
clone size: -
V gene: TRBV18
J gene: TRBJ2-3
D gene: TRBD2

CDR3 DNA: TGTGCCAGCAGCCAAGGCGGCGTGGACGAGCAGTACTTC
CDR3 protein: CASSQGGVDEQYF
clone size: -
V gene: TRBV14
J gene: TRBJ2-7
D gene: -

CDR3 DNA: TGTGCCATCAGTGAATTGGGGGCTCGAGCGGATGAAAAACTGTTTTTT
CDR3 protein: CAISELGARADEKLFF
clone size: -
V gene: TRBV10-3
J gene: TRBJ1-4
D gene: -

CDR3 DNA: TGTGCTAGCAGCTTCAACAGGGGAGCCGGGGAGCTGTTTTTT
CDR3 protein: CASSFNRGAGELFF
clone size: -
V gene: TRBV7-7
J gene: TRBJ2-2
D gene: TRBD1

CDR3 DNA: TGTGCCAGCTCACCAGGACAGGCGATCACTGGAAACACCATATATTTT
CDR3 protein: CASSPGQAITGNTIYF
clone size: -
V gene: TRBV18
J gene: TRBJ1-3
D gene: TRBD1

CDR3 DNA: TGTGCCAGTAGTCCACTAGCGGGAGGCCCGAACACCGGGGAGCTGTTTTTT
CDR3 protein: CASSPLAGGPNTGELFF
clone size: -
V gene: TRBV19
J gene: TRBJ2-2
D gene: TRBD2

CDR3 DNA: TGTGCCAGCAGTTACAGTCAGGCCTACGAGCAGTACTTC
CDR3 protein: CASSYSQAYEQYF
clone size: -
V gene: TRBV6-2/TRBV6-3
J gene: TRBJ2-7
D gene: -

CDR3 DNA: TGCGCCAGCAGCCAAGCGGTCTACTCGAACACCGGGGAGCTGTTTTTT
CDR3 protein: CASSQAVYSNTGELFF
clone size: -
V gene: TRBV4-1
J gene: TRBJ2-2
D gene: -

CDR3 DNA: TGTGCCAGCAGCTTGGTTAGGGGCCAGCCCCAGCATTTT
CDR3 protein: CASSLVRGQPQHF
clone size: -
V gene: TRBV5-5
J gene: TRBJ1-5
D gene: -

CDR3 DNA: TGTGCCAGTAGTATAACAGGGAACACTGAAGCTTTCTTT
CDR3 protein: CASSITGNTEAFF
clone size: -
V gene: TRBV19
J gene: TRBJ1-1
D gene: -

CDR3 DNA: TGTGCCAGCAGTAGGTCAGCTGATTACGAGCAGTACTTC
CDR3 protein: CASSRSADYEQYF
clone size: -
V gene: TRBV6-5
J gene: TRBJ2-7
D gene: -

CDR3 DNA: TGTGCCAGCAGTTACTCCCGGGCCGGGATTGAGCAGTTCTTC
CDR3 protein: CASSYSRAGIEQFF
clone size: -
V gene: TRBV6-5
J gene: TRBJ2-1
D gene: -

CDR3 DNA: TGTGCCAGCAGCTTGTACGGAAACCCCTACGAGCAGTACTTC
CDR3 protein: CASSLYGNPYEQYF
clone size: -
V gene: TRBV5-4
J gene: TRBJ2-7
D gene: -